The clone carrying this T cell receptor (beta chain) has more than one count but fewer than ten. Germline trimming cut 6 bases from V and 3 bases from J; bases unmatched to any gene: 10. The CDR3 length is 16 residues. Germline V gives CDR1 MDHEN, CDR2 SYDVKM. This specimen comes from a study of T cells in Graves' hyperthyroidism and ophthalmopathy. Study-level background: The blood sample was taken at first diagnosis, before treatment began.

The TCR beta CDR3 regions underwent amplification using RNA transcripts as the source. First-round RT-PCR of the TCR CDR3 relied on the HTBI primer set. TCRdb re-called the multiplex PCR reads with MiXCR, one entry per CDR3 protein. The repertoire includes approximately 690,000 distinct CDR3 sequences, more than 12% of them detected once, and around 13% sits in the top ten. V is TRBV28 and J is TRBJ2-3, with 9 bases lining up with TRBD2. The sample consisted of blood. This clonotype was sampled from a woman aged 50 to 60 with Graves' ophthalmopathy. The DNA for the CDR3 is TGTGCCAGCAGCCTCGATAGCGGGAGAAAGACAGATACGCAGTATTTT. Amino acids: CASSLDSGRKTDTQYF.